Below, 19 T cell receptor beta chains from the same sample are listed, as sequenced in a study of Graves' ophthalmopathy and Graves' hyperthyroidism. The authors amplified TCR beta CDR3 regions from RNA transcripts. Second-round multiplex PCR came after a first-round RT-PCR that employed HTBI primers. TCRdb independently ran MiXCR on the multiplex PCR reads; one entry per CDR3 protein. The sample has some 380,000 distinct CDR3 sequences; 15% are singletons. Sequencing was done on a sample of peripheral blood. All receptors derive from a woman between 18 and 30 years old with stable Graves' hyperthyroidism.

The chain employs TRBV29-1 and TRBJ2-7, with 8 bases fitting TRBD1. This CDR3 contains 15 residues. The germline V gene has CDR1 SQVTM and CDR2 ANQGSEA. J was trimmed by 6 bases and V by 0 bases; bases with no gene match: 10. The CDR3: CSVEDLGRGLGEQYF. For the CDR3, the DNA is TGCAGCGTTGAAGATCTGGGCAGGGGGCTGGGCGAGCAGTACTTC.

The genes are TRBV5-1 and TRBJ2-5; D perhaps matches TRBD2 (6 bases). The V and J ends lost 0 bases and 5 bases respectively, with 17 bases between them. Germline CDR1 reads SGHRS; CDR2 reads YFSETQ. The CDR3 has 16 residues. This CDR3 is CASSLVRPGRHETQYF. For the CDR3, the DNA is TGCGCCAGCAGCTTGGTTCGGCCAGGGAGGCATGAGACCCAGTACTTC.

This clonotype was picked up many times. The CDR3 region has the DNA TGTGCCAGCAGTCAACTAGCGGGGGGAACCTACGAGCAGTACTTC. It is translated as CASSQLAGGTYEQYF. The rearrangement uses TRBV12-3 or TRBV12-4 and TRBJ2-7; TRBD2 aligns across 12 bases. This CDR3 contains 15 residues. V dropped 5 bases and J dropped 2; count of bases not matched to a gene: 4.

V gene TRBV7-4 combines with J gene TRBJ1-2; D not certain. The CDR3 length is 16 residues. Looked up from germline, CDR1 is SGHVT and CDR2 is SQSDAQ. Trimming pared 5 bases from V and 4 bases from J, leaving 20 bases between. This CDR3 reads CASSVIWQEFSYGYTF. As DNA, the CDR3 is TGTGCCAGCAGCGTGATTTGGCAGGAGTTTAGCTATGGCTACACCTTC. Based on the CDR3 plus reference TRBV7-4 and TRBJ1-2, the full variable domain is GAGVSQSPRYKVAKRGRDVALRCDSISGHVTLYWYRQTLGQGSEVLTYSQSDAQRDKSGRPSGRFSAERPERSVSTLKIQRTEQGDSAVYLCASSVIWQEFSYGYTFGSGTRLTVV.

The CDR3 here is CASSLGQGVETEAFF. The DNA of the CDR3 is TGCGCCAGCAGCCTGGGACAGGGGGTAGAAACTGAAGCTTTCTTT. The chain couples TRBV5-1 to TRBJ1-1; the match to TRBD1 covers 11 bases. The germline V gene encodes CDR1 SGHRS and CDR2 YFSETQ. Germline trimming cut 4 bases from V and 5 bases from J; bases unmatched to any gene: 7. The CDR3 has 15 residues.

The chain combines TRBV9 with TRBJ2-3; unclear D gene. Per the germline V gene, CDR1 is SGDLS and CDR2 is YYNGEE. Trimming removed 0 bases from V and 3 bases from J, with 2 bases in between. CDR3 size: 12 residues. The CDR3 DNA is TGTGCCAGCAGCGTAGGAACAGATACGCAGTATTTT. This sequence encodes CASSVGTDTQYF.

The chain carries TRBV9 and TRBJ2-7, with 7 bases fitting TRBD2. The germline V gene has CDR1 SGDLS and CDR2 YYNGEE. V gave up 3 bases and J gave up 5 bases; unmatched junction bases: 5. The CDR3 has 13 residues. CDR3: CASSATSFHEQYF. In nucleotides, the CDR3 is TGTGCCAGCAGCGCGACTAGCTTCCACGAGCAGTACTTC.

This clonotype occurred many times. The CDR3 loop is CASEEIVGKTYGYTF. CDR3 DNA sequence: TGTGCCAGTGAGGAAATCGTAGGGAAAACCTATGGCTACACCTTC. The gene calls are TRBV19 and TRBJ1-2, with D uncertain. V was trimmed by 8 bases and J by 4 bases, leaving 20 bases between them. This CDR3 spans 15 amino acids. CDR1 and CDR2 (germline): LNHDA, SQIVND (reference sequence).

J is TRBJ1-5 and V is TRBV3-1; D perhaps matches TRBD1 (5 bases). Germline V gene data show CDR1 as LGHDT and CDR2 as YNNKEL (reference sequence). V lost 1 base and J lost 4, with 8 bases in between. CDR3 size: 14 residues. In nucleotides, the CDR3 is TGTGCCAGCAGCCAAGGGACAATGAATCAGCCCCAGCATTTT. It encodes CASSQGTMNQPQHF.

This clonotype was observed many times. This chain uses TRBV20-1 with TRBJ1-1; 8 nucleotides agree with TRBD1. Germline lookup yields CDR1 DFQATT and CDR2 SNEGSKA (reference sequence). With V trimmed by 5 bases and J by 5 bases, 22 bases remained unmatched. CDR3 length: 18 amino acids. This CDR3 is CSAVLWAGGASFGTEAFF. DNA for the CDR3: TGCAGTGCTGTTCTTTGGGCAGGGGGCGCCTCGTTCGGTACTGAAGCTTTCTTT.

V usage is TRBV6-2 or TRBV6-3 and J usage is TRBJ1-6, with a weak D call TRBD1 (6 bases). CDR1 is MNHEY, CDR2 SVGEGT, per germline. V was clipped by 3 bases and J by 9 bases, with 15 bases between them. The CDR3 runs to 15 residues. In DNA, the CDR3 is TGTGCCAGCAGTTATTCTAGGACAGAGGTTTCACCCCTCCACTTT. It specifies CASSYSRTEVSPLHF.

This clonotype was counted at least ten times. The genes are TRBV28 and TRBJ2-7; TRBD2 might be the D (5 bases). Germline assignment: CDR1 MDHEN and CDR2 SYDVKM. The CDR3 is made up of 11 amino acids. V was cut by 4 bases and J by 7 bases, with 8 bases left in between. The CDR3 bases are TGTGCCAGCAGTTCCCCGGGGGAGCAGTACGTC. It translates to CASSSPGEQYV.

This clonotype was found many times. The CDR3 protein is CASTGRNYGYTF. The CDR3 nucleotides are TGTGCCAGCACAGGACGGAACTATGGCTACACCTTC. The V call is TRBV2, the J call TRBJ1-2; D not certain. The ends were cut back, 7 bases at V and 2 bases at J, with 8 bases in the middle. Germline V gene data show CDR1 as SNHLY and CDR2 as FYNNEI. The CDR3 runs to 12 residues.

The sample holds many counts of this clonotype. The chain employs TRBV19 and TRBJ2-7, with 7 nucleotides matching TRBD1. The germline CDR1 and CDR2 sequences are LNHDA and SQIVND (reference sequence). The CDR3 sequence is 14 residues long. Trimming cost V 3 bases and J 5 bases; bases outside gene matches: 7. The CDR3: CASSIWGTGDEQYF. CDR3 coding DNA: TGTGCCAGTAGTATCTGGGGTACAGGGGACGAGCAGTACTTC.

This clonotype was recorded at least ten times. CDR3 in amino acids: CATRSRGEAFF. The CDR3, as DNA: TGTGCCACCAGGTCCCGGGGAGAAGCTTTCTTT. The chain combines TRBV24-1 with TRBJ1-1; D is ambiguous. The CDR3 extends over 11 amino acids. Trimming stripped 7 bases from V and 8 bases from J, with 10 bases between. The germline CDR1 and CDR2 sequences are KGHDR and SFDVKD.

This rearrangement joins TRBV11-1 to TRBJ1-1; 10 bases agree with TRBD1. Trimming at V came to 1 base and at J to 3 bases, leaving 14 bases not matched to a gene. CDR3 length: 19 amino acids. Looked up from germline, CDR1 is SGHAT and CDR2 is FQDESV (reference sequence). The CDR3 reads CASSLVLGTGVLGDTEAFF. CDR3 sequence (DNA): TGTGCCAGCAGCTTAGTTTTGGGGACAGGGGTTCTCGGAGACACTGAAGCTTTCTTT.

The J gene is TRBJ2-5, the V gene TRBV5-5, with D tentatively TRBD2 (7 bases). Germline loops: CDR1 SGHKS, CDR2 YYEKEE (reference sequence). The CDR3 length is 16 residues. Trimming pared 5 bases from V and 5 bases from J, leaving 22 bases between. This chain's CDR3 is CASSASTGGPRETQYF. CDR3 DNA sequence: TGTGCCAGCAGTGCGTCGACGGGGGGCCCTAGGGAGACCCAGTACTTC.

This clonotype came up many times. The chain recombines TRBV7-9 with TRBJ2-7, with D perhaps matching TRBD2 (5 bases). Germline CDR1 SEHNR, CDR2 FQNEAQ (reference sequence). V was trimmed by 7 bases and J by 3 bases, leaving 10 bases between them. The CDR3 is made up of 12 amino acids. The CDR3 DNA sequence: TGTGCCAGCACCCGGGATAGCTACGAGCAGTACTTC. Translating gives CASTRDSYEQYF.

The J gene is TRBJ1-1, the V gene TRBV5-8; D is possibly TRBD1 (5 bases). The CDR3 is 14 residues long. Germline lookup yields CDR1 SGHTS and CDR2 YDEGEE. V lost 3 bases, J lost 2 bases, and 11 bases lay in between. The CDR3 is CASSSGPANTEAFF. DNA of the CDR3: TGTGCCAGCAGCTCGGGACCAGCCAACACTGAAGCTTTCTTT.